Listed below are T cell receptor beta chains from one sample, sequenced in a study of shared clonotypes between healthy human individuals. The table came from immunoSEQ multiplex PCR; TCRdb's copy has only in-frame clones and leaves some out. The table has about a million clones, about 72% seen once. Sample: memory CD4+ T cells from PBMCs. The receptor set was obtained from a man aged 18 to 30 in good health. Some clones in this sample may be carry-over from other donors' samples. CDR3s include the opening cysteine and the closing phenylalanine or tryptophan. D genes are given only for firm matches. A row's size may be missing; if present it is once, few, many or a size class.

size	V	J	D	DNA	CDR3
NA	TRBV5-6	TRBJ2-7	TRBD1	TGTGCCAGCAGCTTGACAACGACAGGGGTTACCTACGAGCAGTACTTC	CASSLTTTGVTYEQYF
NA	TRBV27	TRBJ2-1	NA	TGTGCCAGCAGTGACCGAGGCCCTTTCAATGAGCAGTTCTTC	CASSDRGPFNEQFF
NA	TRBV7-7	TRBJ2-3	NA	TGTGCCAGCAGCCAGAGACTCTTAGATACGCAGTATTTT	CASSQRLLDTQYF
NA	TRBV5-1	TRBJ2-5	TRBD2	TGCGCCAGCAGCTTGGGACTAGCGGGAGTCGGGGAGACCCAGTACTTC	CASSLGLAGVGETQYF
NA	TRBV2	TRBJ2-2	NA	TGTGCCAGCAGTGGGCAGGGGCCGGCGAACACCGGGGAGCTGTTTTTT	CASSGQGPANTGELFF
NA	TRBV5-6	TRBJ2-5	NA	TGTGCCAGCAGCTCGCTTGTGCAGGGTATGCTAGAGACCCAGTACTTC	CASSSLVQGMLETQYF
NA	TRBV28	TRBJ2-3	TRBD2	TGTGCCAGCAGTCGCCGGACTAGCGGGAGCTTCGGTACGCAGTATTTT	CASSRRTSGSFGTQYF
NA	TRBV2	TRBJ2-2	NA	TGTGCCAGCAGTGACGGCCAGCGGATGAACACCGGGGAGCTGTTTTTT	CASSDGQRMNTGELFF
NA	TRBV18	TRBJ1-3	NA	TGTGCCAGCTCACCAGGGTCTGCCTCTGGAAACACCATATATTTT	CASSPGSASGNTIYF
NA	TRBV28	TRBJ2-1	NA	TGTGCCAGCAGTTTGTCTCTGCCCGAGCAGTTCTTC	CASSLSLPEQFF
few	TRBV11-2	TRBJ2-5	TRBD1	TGTGCCAGCAGCTACCAGGGGGCTTTTGGAGAGACCCAGTACTTC	CASSYQGAFGETQYF
NA	TRBV10-3	TRBJ1-1	NA	TGTGCCATCAGTAACTCCCTTTTCGCAGGGTTGTACACTGAAGCTTTCTTT	CAISNSLFAGLYTEAFF
once	TRBV28	TRBJ1-2	NA	TGTGCCAGCAGTAGGTTGACTAACTATGGCTACACCTTC	CASSRLTNYGYTF
NA	TRBV5-1	TRBJ1-1	TRBD1	TGCGCCAGCAGCGCCGGGACAGCCAACACTGAAGCTTTCTTT	CASSAGTANTEAFF
NA	TRBV7-2	TRBJ2-4	NA	TGTGCCAGCAGCTTTGGAGGCGGGGAAAACATTCAGTACTTC	CASSFGGGENIQYF
once	TRBV28	TRBJ1-5	TRBD1	TGTGCCAGCAGTTTTAGGACAGGGAGCAATCAGCCCCAGCATTTT	CASSFRTGSNQPQHF
NA	TRBV27	TRBJ2-1	TRBD2	TGTGCCAGCAGTTCCGCCGACAGGGTCAGGACTAGCGGGTCCTTAAGCGCCTACAATGAGCAGTTCTTC	CASSSADRVRTSGSLSAYNEQFF
NA	TRBV7-9	TRBJ1-2	NA	TGTGCCAGCAGCTTAGGTGCAGAAGGGGGCTACACCTTC	CASSLGAEGGYTF
many	TRBV27	TRBJ2-3	NA	TGTGCCAGCAGTTTTAGGTTGGTGGGCACAGATACGCAGTATTTT	CASSFRLVGTDTQYF
NA	TRBV9	TRBJ2-3	NA	TGTGCCAGCAGCGTCGGAGACAGTAGAAGCAGCACAGATACGCAGTATTTT	CASSVGDSRSSTDTQYF
NA	TRBV5-6	TRBJ1-1	NA	TGTGCCAGCACCGTCGGGGGACACAACACTGAAGCTTTCTTT	CASTVGGHNTEAFF
NA	TRBV7-2	TRBJ1-1	NA	TGTGCCAGCAGCTCCTCGGGGAACACTGAAGCTTTCTTT	CASSSSGNTEAFF
NA	TRBV6-1	TRBJ1-2	TRBD1	TGTGCCAGCAGCAAAACGGACAGGACCTATGGCTACACCTTC	CASSKTDRTYGYTF
NA	TRBV7-9	TRBJ2-5	TRBD2	TGTGCCAGCAGCTTATTCCTGGGTAGCGGGAGTGGTGAGACCCAGTACTTC	CASSLFLGSGSGETQYF
once	TRBV27	TRBJ2-2	TRBD2	TGTGCCAGCAGATCCACCGGGACTAGCGGCACCGGGGAGCTGTTTTTT	CASRSTGTSGTGELFF
NA	TRBV27	TRBJ2-2	TRBD2	TGTGCCAGCAGACGACTGGGACTAGCGGGAGGAGCTGAGGACACCGGGGAGCTGTTTTTT	CASRRLGLAGGAEDTGELFF
NA	TRBV4-1	TRBJ1-2	NA	TGCGCCAGCAGCCAAGTGGAGGGACACAACTATGGCTACACCTTC	CASSQVEGHNYGYTF
NA	TRBV7-3	TRBJ1-1	NA	TGTGCCAGCAGCGAACAGGGCAGAGGCACTGAAGCTTTCTTT	CASSEQGRGTEAFF
NA	TRBV9	TRBJ2-1	TRBD2	TGTGCCAGCAGCTCACTAGCGTCCCACGAGCAGTTCTTC	CASSSLASHEQFF
NA	TRBV27	TRBJ2-3	NA	TGTGCCAGCATTTCGGGACTCTTGGGGACCTTGGACCTCACAGATACGCAGTATTTT	CASISGLLGTLDLTDTQYF
NA	TRBV28	TRBJ1-1	NA	TGTGCCAGCAGTTTACAGGGTTATGAAGCTTTCTTT	CASSLQGYEAFF
NA	TRBV2	TRBJ2-7	NA	TGTGCCAGCAGTCCCGACCGGGGAGGCGAGCAGTACTTC	CASSPDRGGEQYF
few	TRBV18	TRBJ2-7	TRBD2	TGTGCCAGCTCATCTCAAGGGACTAGAACCTACGAGCAGTACTTC	CASSSQGTRTYEQYF
once	TRBV28	TRBJ2-6	NA	TGTGCCAGCAGTAGACAGCTCTCTGGGGCCAACGTCCTGACTTTC	CASSRQLSGANVLTF
NA	TRBV11-2	TRBJ2-1	NA	TGTGCCAGCAGCTTTCGGGAATCTTCACGGTACAATGAGCAGTTCTTC	CASSFRESSRYNEQFF
NA	TRBV4-1	TRBJ1-6	NA	TGCGCCAGCAGCCATCCTACCGGGGGGACCAATAATTCACCCCTCCACTTT	CASSHPTGGTNNSPLHF
once	TRBV5-4	TRBJ2-1	TRBD2	TGTGCCAGCAGCTTAGGGCTAGCGGTTGACAATGAGCAGTTCTTC	CASSLGLAVDNEQFF
NA	TRBV28	TRBJ1-2	NA	TGTGCCAGCACCGGGACCGACAACTATGGCTACACCTTC	CASTGTDNYGYTF
NA	TRBV5-5	TRBJ2-3	NA	TGTGCCAGCAGCTTCGACGCGTATACGCAGTATTTT	CASSFDAYTQYF
NA	TRBV4-1	TRBJ2-2	TRBD1	TGCGCCAGCAGCCAGCGCGGGACAGGGTCGAACACCGGGGAGCTGTTTTTT	CASSQRGTGSNTGELFF
NA	TRBV29-1	TRBJ2-3	TRBD1	TGCAGCGCGACAGGGGACACCTCCACAGATACGCAGTATTTT	CSATGDTSTDTQYF
NA	TRBV7-9	TRBJ2-3	TRBD1	TGTGCCAGCAGCTTAGGGACAGGGGGCGCCGGAGCAGATACGCAGTATTTT	CASSLGTGGAGADTQYF